This is a list of T cell receptor beta chains from one sample in a study of control samples from healthy donors and cancer patients. Only in-frame clones appear in the TCRdb table, and some are missing; sequencing was by immunoSEQ multiplex PCR. The table records 150,000 to 200,000 clones, 80% to 95% of them present only once. Material: blood. All receptors derive from a woman aged 40 to 49 in good health. The CDR3 runs from the conserved cysteine through the conserved F or W. A D gene is named only where the DNA matches it firmly. Clone size appears in some rows only: once, few, many, or a class for an expanded clone.

TRBJ1-3	.	TRBV4-1	.	CASSQDFRVSGNTIYF	TGCGCCAGCAGCCAAGATTTTAGAGTCTCTGGAAACACCATATATTTT
TRBJ2-6	.	TRBV12-5	.	CASAPGGAGANVLTF	TGTGCTAGTGCCCCCGGGGGTGCCGGGGCCAACGTCCTGACTTTC
TRBJ1-6	.	TRBV7-3	.	CASSFTGWVTPLHF	TGTGCCAGCAGCTTCACAGGGTGGGTAACACCCCTCCACTTT
TRBJ2-1	TRBD2	TRBV7-3	.	CASSSSGTSVHEQFF	TGTGCCAGCAGCAGTTCCGGGACTAGCGTCCATGAGCAGTTCTTC
TRBJ1-1	TRBD1	TRBV23-1	.	CASSQDGQADTEAFF	TGCGCCAGCAGTCAAGACGGACAGGCCGACACTGAAGCTTTCTTT
TRBJ1-4	TRBD1	TRBV5-1	.	CASKFQGASNEKLFF	TGCGCCAGCAAGTTCCAGGGGGCGTCTAATGAAAAACTGTTTTTT
TRBJ2-1	.	TRBV4-1	.	CASSQEVSEGGRAYNEQFF	TGCGCCAGCAGCCAAGAGGTCTCCGAAGGGGGAAGAGCCTACAATGAGCAGTTCTTC
TRBJ2-1	.	TRBV5-1	.	CASSLRGQVLNEQFF	TGCGCCAGCAGCTTACGGGGGCAGGTGTTGAATGAGCAGTTCTTC
TRBJ1-4	TRBD1	TRBV7-2	.	CASSLADRVGEKLFF	TGTGCCAGCAGCTTAGCGGACAGGGTGGGAGAAAAACTGTTTTTT
TRBJ2-3	.	TRBV4-2	.	CASSQDGANTDTQYF	TGTGCCAGCAGCCAAGACGGGGCAAACACAGATACGCAGTATTTT
TRBJ1-2	.	TRBV6-5	.	CASSYSEAGVNYGYTF	TGTGCCAGCAGTTACTCGGAGGCGGGCGTAAACTATGGCTACACCTTC
TRBJ1-5	.	TRBV27	.	CASSFTGSNQPQHF	TGTGCCAGCAGTTTTACCGGGAGCAATCAGCCCCAGCATTTT
TRBJ2-2	.	TRBV11-3	.	CASSFIGSGELFF	TGTGCCAGCAGCTTTATTGGGAGCGGGGAGCTGTTTTTT
TRBJ2-7	TRBD2	TRBV7-6	few	CASSLASSGDFRYEQYF	TGTGCCAGCAGCTTAGCGTCTAGCGGGGATTTTAGGTACGAGCAGTACTTC
TRBJ2-5	TRBD2	TRBV5-1	.	CASSLSGGQETQYF	TGCGCCAGCAGTTTGAGCGGGGGGCAAGAGACCCAGTACTTC
TRBJ1-6	.	TRBV3-1/TRBV3-2	.	CASSRGWGLENSPLHF	TGTGCCAGCAGCCGGGGTTGGGGACTCGAGAATTCACCCCTCCACTTT
TRBJ2-7	.	TRBV7-8	.	CASSLAPLDPEQYF	TGTGCCAGCAGCTTAGCTCCTTTGGACCCAGAGCAGTACTTC
TRBJ1-4	.	TRBV5-1	.	CASSLVVGELFF	TGCGCCAGCAGCTTGGTGGTGGGGGAACTGTTTTTT
TRBJ2-5	TRBD2	TRBV2	.	CASSFPNSGGAETQYF	TGTGCCAGCAGTTTTCCAAATAGCGGGGGGGCAGAGACCCAGTACTTC
TRBJ1-2	.	TRBV6-5	once	CASSYSRGINYGYTF	TGTGCCAGCAGTTACTCAAGGGGCATAAACTATGGCTACACCTTC
TRBJ2-3	.	TRBV27	once	CASSLGRSLDTQYF	TGTGCCAGTTCCCTGGGGAGGAGCTTGGATACGCAGTATTTT
TRBJ1-1	TRBD1	TRBV5-1	.	CASSAGGSSTEAFF	TGCGCCAGCAGTGCAGGGGGCAGTAGTACTGAAGCTTTCTTT
TRBJ2-7	.	TRBV2	.	CASGPSYEQYF	TGTGCCAGTGGGCCATCCTACGAGCAGTACTTC
TRBJ2-2	.	TRBV6-5	.	CASSYSTGELFF	TGTGCCAGCAGTTACTCCACCGGGGAGCTGTTTTTT
TRBJ1-1	TRBD1	TRBV6-5	.	CASSYSTGYGTEAFF	TGTGCCAGCAGTTACTCGACAGGGTATGGCACTGAAGCTTTCTTT
TRBJ2-5	TRBD2	TRBV5-1	.	CASSLVAGGPETQYF	TGCGCCAGCAGCTTGGTAGCGGGGGGGCCTGAGACCCAGTACTTC
TRBJ1-1	.	TRBV2	.	CASSEAGMPAFF	TGTGCCAGCAGTGAAGCGGGGATGCCAGCTTTCTTT
TRBJ1-2	.	TRBV19	once	CASSIWGREFDGYTF	TGTGCCAGTAGTATTTGGGGCAGGGAGTTCGATGGCTACACCTTC
TRBJ2-5	TRBD2	TRBV5-1	.	CASSPPLGGEMTQYF	TGCGCCAGCAGCCCGCCCCTCGGGGGGGAGATGACCCAGTACTTC
TRBJ1-5	.	TRBV12-3/TRBV12-4	.	CASSDYSNQPQHF	TGTGCCAGCAGTGACTATAGCAATCAGCCCCAGCATTTT
TRBJ2-5	TRBD2	TRBV3-1/TRBV3-2	.	CASSQDSLAGSQETQYF	TGTGCCAGCAGCCAAGATAGCCTAGCGGGGAGTCAAGAGACCCAGTACTTC
TRBJ1-2	.	TRBV4-1	few	CASSQEVLNYGYTF	TGCGCCAGCAGCCAAGAGGTGCTGAACTATGGCTACACCTTC
TRBJ2-7	.	TRBV7-9	.	CASRPDSSSYEQHF	TGTGCCAGCAGACCCGACAGCAGCTCCTACGAGCAGCACTTC
TRBJ1-1	.	TRBV6-6	.	CASTPPNTEAFF	TGTGCCAGCACCCCACCTAACACTGAAGCTTTCTTT
TRBJ2-1	TRBD2	TRBV18	.	CASSRNPGTSVNNEQFF	TGTGCCAGCTCACGGAACCCCGGGACTAGCGTAAACAATGAGCAGTTCTTC
TRBJ1-2	.	TRBV7-9	.	CASSPPGVNYGYTF	TGTGCCAGCAGCCCCCCAGGGGTGAACTATGGCTACACCTTC